This T cell receptor beta chain was retrieved from a study of blood T cell repertoires in COVID-19. The overall study: Italy, Spain and the United States were the sources of the convalescent and acute COVID-19 samples.

Looked up from germline, CDR1 is LGHDT and CDR2 is YNNKEL (reference sequence). Losses at the gene ends were 0 bases for V and 5 bases for J; bases not matched to a gene: 4. CDR3 length equals 16 residues. Original handling: Researchers report that nucleated cell counts were estimated from reference gene primer amplification. Assay used: immunoSEQ multiplex PCR; TCRdb lists only in-frame clones, some missing. V, J and clone size are those of that table, while D and trimming were read from the DNA. Of 400,000 or so clones listed, approximately 86% are singletons. The J gene is TRBJ2-5, the V gene TRBV3-1 (or the pseudogene TRBV3-2), with 12 bases fitting TRBD2. Material: peripheral blood. The sequence came from a human donor in a cohort sampled during active COVID-19. This CDR3 is CASSQDTSGGTETQYF. CDR3 nucleotide sequence: TGTGCCAGCAGCCAAGACACTAGCGGGGGGACGGAGACCCAGTACTTC.